Presented here are 16 T cell receptor beta chains from one specimen sequenced in a study of post-analysis software for immune sequencing data. Study-level points and caveats: Five or six TRBV segments were significantly more frequent in patients than in controls. TRBV5-6, TRBV5-1 and TRBV20-1 were among these segments.

The antigens these receptors bind are not known. cDNA libraries for TCR beta contained unique molecular identifiers. Via MiXCR, TCRdb re-called the PCR reads, giving one row per CDR3 protein. The repertoire consists of almost 700,000 distinct CDR3 sequences, with around 60% occurring once and the leading ten covering about 11%. The source material was blood. These receptor sequences come from a girl aged 2 to 10 with multiple sclerosis.

The V and J genes are TRBV20-1 and TRBJ2-1; 7 bases line up with TRBD1. In germline, CDR1 is DFQATT, CDR2 SNEGSKA (reference sequence). The ends lost 1 base at V and 4 bases at J; junction bases unmatched: 13. The CDR3 sequence is 17 residues long. The chain's CDR3 is CSARAPAGTVPYNEQFF. DNA for the CDR3: TGCAGTGCTAGAGCCCCGGCCGGGACAGTCCCTTACAATGAGCAGTTCTTC.

The chain is built from TRBV4-1 and TRBJ2-1, with TRBD2 identical over 7 bases. With V trimmed by 0 bases and J by 4 bases, 3 bases remained unmatched. The germline gives CDR1 MGHRA, CDR2 YSYEKL. The CDR3 contains 15 residues. The CDR3: CASSQDPLAYNEQFF. Written as DNA, the CDR3 is TGCGCCAGCAGCCAAGATCCACTAGCGTACAATGAGCAGTTCTTC.

This clonotype was recorded once. The V gene is TRBV12-3 or TRBV12-4, the J gene TRBJ2-5, with D possibly TRBD2 on 6 matching bases. The CDR3 extends over 14 amino acids. V was pared by 4 bases and J by 5 bases, with 14 bases between. DNA of the CDR3: TGTGCCAGCAGTTCGTCTGATGCGGGGGAGACCCAGTACTTC. Translated, it gives CASSSSDAGETQYF.

This clonotype was picked up a small number of times. The chain links TRBV12-3 or TRBV12-4 to TRBJ1-6; 7 bases match TRBD1. After removal of 7 bases from V and 4 bases from J, the junction contained 4 bases not matched to a gene. The CDR3 runs to 14 residues. In DNA form, the CDR3 reads TGTGCCAGCACCGGGACAGAGTATAATTCACCCCTCCACTTT. Translation gives CASTGTEYNSPLHF.

The chain combines TRBV25-1 with TRBJ1-1, with D possibly being TRBD1 (5 bases). V gave up 2 bases and J gave up 2 bases, with 12 bases separating them. The CDR3 covers 15 residues. From germline, CDR1 is MGHDK and CDR2 SYGVNS. The chain's CDR3 is CASSERPGGNTEAFF. CDR3 coding DNA: TGTGCCAGCAGTGAACGACCCGGGGGAAACACTGAAGCTTTCTTT.

The V and J genes are TRBV5-5 and TRBJ2-5; 15 bases match TRBD2. J gave up 5 bases and V 3 bases, and 8 bases lay outside the gene matches. The CDR3 is 17 residues long. Germline V gene lookup returns CDR1 SGHKS and CDR2 YYEKEE (reference sequence). CDR3 in amino acids: CASSSDPGLAGGETQYF. The CDR3 DNA reads TGTGCCAGCAGCTCTGACCCCGGACTAGCGGGGGGGGAGACCCAGTACTTC. The full variable domain, its missing parts supplied by reference TRBV5-5 and TRBJ2-5, is DAGVTQSPTHLIKTRGQQVTLRCSPISGHKSVSWYQQVLGQGPQFIFQYYEKEERGRGNFPDRFSARQFPNYSSELNVNALLLGDSALYLCASSSDPGLAGGETQYFGPGTRLLVL.

The chain carries TRBV9 and TRBJ2-5, with D possibly TRBD2 on 5 matching bases. Trimming shortened V by 3 bases and J by 2 bases, and 14 bases separated the two germline ends. Germline loops: CDR1 SGDLS, CDR2 YYNGEE. The CDR3 length is 15 residues. The CDR3 sequence is CASSADPGIQETQYF. DNA of the CDR3: TGTGCCAGCAGCGCTGATCCGGGGATTCAAGAGACCCAGTACTTC.

This clonotype was recorded a few times. This rearrangement joins TRBV21-1 to TRBJ2-3; TRBD2 is taken as the D call from the table, unchecked against the DNA. TRBV21-1 is a documented pseudogene. The CDR3 totals 20 residues. The CDR3: CASSKLTSGGTRASTDTQYF. The CDR3 DNA follows: TGTGCCAGCAGCAAATTGACTAGCGGGGGGACCCGTGCTAGCACAGATACGCAGTATTTT.

V gene TRBV20-1 combines with J gene TRBJ2-4, with TRBD2 matching 7 bases. The V gene's germline CDR1 is DFQATT and CDR2 SNEGSKA (reference sequence). The CDR3 contains 15 residues. The V and J ends lost 5 bases and 13 bases, in that order; junction bases with no gene match: 20. The CDR3 is CSARAGVTATGEQYF. In DNA, the CDR3 is TGCAGTGCTCGCGCGGGGGTAACGGCTACTGGTGAGCAGTACTTC.

This clonotype has only a few counts. The V call is TRBV3-1, the J call TRBJ2-3, with 8 bases fitting TRBD1. Germline values: CDR1 LGHDT, CDR2 YNNKEL (reference sequence). J lost 2 bases, V lost 4 bases, and 5 bases had no gene match. The CDR3 sequence is 15 residues long. The CDR3 is CASSPGQGLTDTQYF. The CDR3 region has the DNA TGTGCCAGCAGCCCCGGACAGGGCCTCACAGATACGCAGTATTTT.

V and J are TRBV2 and TRBJ2-7; D might be TRBD1 (6 bases). The J call is uncertain, as TRBJ2-5 better fits the DNA end. The CDR3 is made up of 15 amino acids. Germline lookup yields CDR1 SNHLY and CDR2 FYNNEI. The DNA of the CDR3 is TGTGCCAGCAGTGAGTGCTCAGGGGCTCGAGAGACCCAGTACTTC. Protein sequence: CASSECSGARETQYF.

This chain links TRBV20-1 with TRBJ2-4; 7 bases fit TRBD1. The J call is in doubt because the DNA end fits TRBJ2-7 better. Germline V gene sequence: CDR1 DFQATT, CDR2 SNEGSKA (reference sequence). The CDR3 covers 14 residues. CDR3 nucleotide sequence: TGCAGTGCTAGTAGGGGGCCCGACTCCTACGAGCAGTACTTC. It specifies CSASRGPDSYEQYF.

There are a few counts of this clonotype. As DNA, the CDR3 is TGCAGCTCGACAGGGCCTCTCTTTGAGCAGTTCTTC. It encodes CSSTGPLFEQFF. This chain connects TRBV29-1 to TRBJ2-1, with 7 bases aligning to TRBD1. Unmatched junction bases numbered 10, after V lost 8 bases and J lost 9 bases. The CDR3 extends over 12 amino acids. CDR1 and CDR2 (germline): SQVTM, ANQGSEA.

This clonotype was recorded a few times. The chain is built from TRBV6-1 and TRBJ2-1; D gene uncertain. Trimming pared 4 bases from V and 8 bases from J, leaving 21 bases between. The CDR3 length is 16 residues. In germline, CDR1 is MNHNS, CDR2 SASEGT. CDR3 sequence reads: CASSALALASSDEQFF. The CDR3 DNA reads as TGTGCCAGCAGTGCTTTGGCCCTGGCTTCCTCCGATGAGCAGTTCTTC.

This chain uses TRBV7-9 with TRBJ2-3; TRBD2 is a possible D gene (6 bases). V was clipped by 6 bases and J by 1 base, with 17 bases between them. Germline CDR1 SEHNR, CDR2 FQNEAQ (reference sequence). There are 16 residues in the CDR3. In nucleotides, the CDR3 is TGTGCCAGCAGTTCTACCGGGACTTTTGGCACAGATACGCAGTATTTT. As protein: CASSSTGTFGTDTQYF.

The chain has TRBV7-2 and TRBJ2-1, with D maybe TRBD2 (7 bases). V shed 5 bases and J shed 9 bases, with 14 bases lying between them. The CDR3 is made up of 13 amino acids. The germline CDR1 and CDR2 sequences are SGHTA and FQGNSA. The CDR3 here is CASSQPRGGEQFF. The CDR3 nucleotides are TGTGCCAGCAGCCAGCCTAGGGGGGGTGAGCAGTTCTTC.